The 17 T cell receptor beta chains in this list originate from one sample, sequenced in a study of shared clonotypes between healthy human individuals. Measured with immunoSEQ multiplex PCR; TCRdb has only the in-frame clones, and not every one. The sample consists of 450,000 to 650,000 clones, roughly four fifths of them appearing once. Sample: PBMCs. The receptors stem from a woman aged 40 to 49 in good health. Some clones in this sample may be carry-over from other donors' samples.

The CDR3 nucleotides are TGTGCCAGCAGCGTAGATGTAGGAAGCTATGGCTACACCTTC. This encodes CASSVDVGSYGYTF. The chain couples TRBV9 to TRBJ1-2; D ambiguous. Germline loops: CDR1 SGDLS, CDR2 YYNGEE. Deletions cut 0 bases from V and 4 bases from J, with 10 bases between. The CDR3 runs to 14 residues.

This clone occurred once. The gene calls are TRBV5-1 and TRBJ2-7; D gene unclear. The V end was cut by 4 bases, the J end by 0 bases, with 14 bases between. The V gene's germline CDR1 is SGHRS and CDR2 YFSETQ. The CDR3 runs 15 residues. The CDR3 region has the DNA TGCGCCAGCAGCGGAACAGAGACACTCTCCTACGAGCAGTACTTC. Protein: CASSGTETLSYEQYF.

The V and J genes are TRBV18 and TRBJ2-7; 7 nucleotides line up with TRBD1. The CDR3 covers 13 residues. Looked up from germline, CDR1 is KGHSH and CDR2 is LQKENI. V was clipped by 6 bases and J by 0 bases; unmatched bases: 2. CDR3 nucleotide sequence: TGTGCCAGCTCGAGGGACAGCTCCTACGAGCAGTACTTC. This sequence encodes CASSRDSSYEQYF.

The genes are TRBV6-6 and TRBJ2-3, with 7 nucleotides matching TRBD1. CDR3 length equals 16 residues. Losses at the gene ends were 5 bases for V and 2 bases for J; bases not matched to a gene: 10. Per the germline V gene, CDR1 is MNHNY and CDR2 is SVGAGI (reference sequence). CDR3 region: CASSHGDSFFTDTQYF. In DNA form, the CDR3 reads TGTGCCAGCAGTCACGGGGACAGCTTTTTCACAGATACGCAGTATTTT.

This chain uses TRBV15 with TRBJ1-2; perhaps TRBD1 as D (5 bases). The germline V gene encodes CDR1 LNHNV and CDR2 YYDKDF (reference sequence). Trimming took 4 bases from V and 7 from J, leaving 7 bases between them. CDR3 length: 11 amino acids. CDR3 nucleotides: TGTGCCACCAGCAAGAGGGGTGGCTACACCTTC. As protein: CATSKRGGYTF.

The rearrangement joins TRBV11-2 to TRBJ1-1, with no clear D. The CDR3 contains 11 residues. V was pared by 5 bases and J by 5 bases, with 6 bases between. Germline CDR1 reads SGHAT; CDR2 reads FQNNGV. CDR3 nucleotides: TGTGCCAGCAGCCGGACGACTGAAGCTTTCTTT. Translation gives CASSRTTEAFF.

The rearrangement links TRBV27 to TRBJ2-5; the D call may be TRBD1 or TRBD2 (5 bases each). The V gene's germline CDR1 is MNHEY and CDR2 SMNVEV (reference sequence). V was cut by 6 bases and J by 3 bases, with 17 bases left in between. The CDR3 consists of 15 residues. The CDR3 sequence is CASSTIRGKEETQYF. The CDR3, as DNA: TGTGCCAGCAGCACCATCCGGGGCAAAGAAGAGACCCAGTACTTC.

In DNA form, the CDR3 reads TGTGCCAGCAGCTTAACCCCAGCGGGAGCCCCCACAGATACGCAGTATTTT. It translates to CASSLTPAGAPTDTQYF. This sequence joins TRBV7-3 and TRBJ2-3; TRBD2 aligns across 8 bases. CDR1 is SGHTA, CDR2 FQGTGA, per germline. After removal of 0 bases from V and 2 bases from J, the junction contained 7 bases not matched to a gene. The CDR3 is 17 residues long. The variable domain in full, completed from reference TRBV7-3 and TRBJ2-3, reads GAGVSQTPSNKVTEKGKYVELRCDPISGHTALYWYRQSLGQGPEFLIYFQGTGAADDSGLPNDRFFAVRPEGSVSTLKIQRTERGDSAVYLCASSLTPAGAPTDTQYFGPGTRLTVL.

The V call is TRBV7-8, the J call TRBJ1-1, with D unresolved. Germline CDR1 and CDR2: SGHVS and FQNEAQ. V shed 2 bases and J shed 3 bases, with 13 bases lying between them. The CDR3 covers 15 residues. CDR3 region: CASSLFAARHTEAFF. The CDR3 DNA follows: TGTGCCAGCAGCTTATTTGCGGCTAGACACACTGAAGCTTTCTTT.

This clone appeared a few times. V gene TRBV5-4 combines with J gene TRBJ2-1; the match to TRBD2 covers 11 bases. This CDR3 has 16 amino acids. Losses at the gene ends were 4 bases for V and 0 bases for J; bases not matched to a gene: 3. Germline V CDR1 and CDR2: SGHNT, YYREEE (reference sequence). CDR3 DNA: TGTGCCAGCAGCAGCGGGACTAGCGGCTCCTACAATGAGCAGTTCTTC. Translating gives CASSSGTSGSYNEQFF.

The rearrangement uses TRBV7-2 and TRBJ1-1, with 10 bases that match TRBD1. This CDR3 has 13 residues. Germline CDR1 SGHTA, CDR2 FQGNSA. V shed 3 bases and J 7 bases; nucleotides not matched to a gene: 2. CDR3 sequence (DNA): TGTGCCAGCAGCTTGGGACAGGGGTTTGAAGCTTTCTTT. Protein product: CASSLGQGFEAFF.

V and J are TRBV15 and TRBJ2-7; 8 positions agree with TRBD2. CDR3 size: 14 residues. The germline V gene encodes CDR1 LNHNV and CDR2 YYDKDF (reference sequence). V was clipped by 1 base and J by 5 bases; unmatched bases: 4. Here the CDR3 reads CATSRVSGDNEQYF. The CDR3 DNA follows: TGTGCCACCAGCAGAGTTAGCGGGGACAACGAGCAGTACTTC.

There are a few counts of this clone. This chain uses TRBV15 with TRBJ2-5, with a weak D call TRBD2 (5 bases). The DNA end is more similar to TRBJ2-7, so the J call may be wrong. This CDR3 comprises 15 residues. The germline CDR1 and CDR2 sequences are LNHNV and YYDKDF (reference sequence). CDR3 sequence reads: CATSRVGGRAYEQYF. The CDR3 nucleotides are TGTGCCACCAGCAGAGTGGGCGGGCGGGCCTACGAGCAGTACTTC.

The chain has TRBV4-3 and TRBJ2-2, with 7 positions matching TRBD1. Germline values: CDR1 LGHNA, CDR2 YSLEER. With V trimmed by 1 base and J by 5 bases, 4 bases remained unmatched. The CDR3 covers 15 residues. Written as DNA, the CDR3 is TGCGCCAGCAGCCAAGCGACAGGGCTAACCGGGGAGCTGTTTTTT. This gives the protein CASSQATGLTGELFF.

In the case of this clone: A read error likely explains this, since a far larger clone differs by one base. The chain combines TRBV11-3 with TRBJ2-7; 12 bases agree with TRBD1. This CDR3 contains 14 residues. Trimming took 5 bases from V and 6 from J; bases not matched to a gene: 5. The V gene's germline CDR1 is SGHNT and CDR2 YENEEA. In DNA form, the CDR3 reads TGTGCCAGCAGCCAGGGACAGGGGGCGGGCGAGCAGTACTTC. As protein: CASSQGQGAGEQYF.

The chain combines TRBV5-1 with TRBJ1-1, with 7 bases fitting TRBD1. This CDR3 is 13 amino acids long. The germline gives CDR1 SGHRS, CDR2 YFSETQ. V dropped 3 bases and J dropped 8; count of bases not matched to a gene: 7. DNA for the CDR3: TGCGCCAGCAGCTCCCCGGGACAGACGGAAGCTTTCTTT. Residues: CASSSPGQTEAFF.

In its sample, this clone was seen a few times. The V call is TRBV10-3, the J call TRBJ1-1; tentative D call: TRBD1 (5 bases). The germline V and J ends were trimmed by 5 bases and 0 bases, with 16 bases remaining between them. CDR1 ENHRY and CDR2 SYGVKD come from the germline V gene. This CDR3 is 16 amino acids long. The CDR3 loop reads CAISLSPDTLNTEAFF. CDR3 DNA: TGTGCCATCAGTCTATCTCCGGACACACTGAACACTGAAGCTTTCTTT.